The T cell receptor (beta chain) described here comes from a study of T cells in Graves' hyperthyroidism and ophthalmopathy (dated 2019 in TCRdb). Turning to the overall study: Peripheral blood was collected at initial diagnosis, before any treatment. The approximately 90 discovery patients were divided at random into training and test sets in a 7:3 ratio. Prospective prediction of ophthalmopathy was tested in an independent validation cohort consisting of some 19 hyperthyroidism patients and more than 15 patients who later progressed to ophthalmopathy. According to the paper, TCR Vbeta CDR3 sequencing was carried out on approximately 140 peripheral blood samples, which came from more than 40 ophthalmopathy, fewer than 80 hyperthyroidism and about 17 progressor patients. A discovery cohort of 95 to 100 patients, about 40 with Graves' ophthalmopathy and 55 to 60 with stable Graves' hyperthyroidism, was used to find distinguishing TCR V-J signatures. Following sampling, methimazole starting at 30 mg daily was given to hyperthyroidism patients, and high-dose intravenous methylprednisolone was given to ophthalmopathy patients. In addition, the study compared T-cell repertoires in thyroid tissue and in blood from 6 or 7 Graves' hyperthyroidism patients.

Overall results and qualifications from the work: During validation, the model predicted progression to ophthalmopathy a median of about 5.9 months ahead of onset, with approximately 71% sensitivity and roughly 75% specificity. A model built on a 13 V-J signature distinguished ophthalmopathy from stable hyperthyroidism, reaching roughly 88% sensitivity and 81.08% specificity in cross-validation and 80%/75% in testing. Sample size was not statistically predetermined, and blinding of investigators to group allocation was not performed. Most expanded thyroid clonotypes (frequency above 0.001) were also detected in blood, suggesting blood repertoires may reflect thyroid immune responses.

The TCR beta CDR3 regions were amplified from the RNA transcripts. The first round of RT-PCR for the TCR CDR3 was performed with the HTBI primer set and the Qiagen OneStep RT-PCR kit. A second multiplex PCR round built the libraries, followed by size selection and purification. Sequencing of the libraries was done on an Illumina HiSeq2000 using paired-end 100 bp reads. Per the original workflow: SOAPnuke was used to process the raw data, throwing out any read that contained adapters or uncalled bases, had a mean Phred below 15, or lacked an exact constant-primer or identifier match. High-quality paired reads were merged using COPE v1.2.5, and each unique nucleotide sequence was defined as a clonotype. MiTCR v1.1 was used to align the clonotypes against IMGT TRBV, TRBD and TRBJ reference segments. The analysis was restricted to V-J combinations with a frequency above 0.0001, which together covered 99.2% of the repertoires. A TCS score was defined as the ratio between F50 (clonal expansion) and ExV (chaos), using BLOSUM62-based TCRdist between CDR3 peptides within each V-J. Welch's t-statistics and random forest reduced roughly 540 V-J features to roughly 13, which were used in a naive Bayes classifier (R e1071). TCRdb ran its own pipeline on the public reads, namely fastp trimming at Q25 and MiXCR clone calling, and kept in-frame beta chains. Records with the same CDR3 protein are collapsed into one entry carrying the most frequent genes and DNA. TCRdb, rather than the study authors, made the V and J calls. The sample has approximately 300,000 distinct CDR3 sequences on record, around a sixth of them singletons. The ten biggest clones cover roughly 31% of the sample.

Trimming accounts for 3 bases at V and 5 bases at J, while the number of junction bases matched to no gene is 8. Counted from cysteine to phenylalanine, this CDR3 has 15 amino acids. The DNA shown is the 45-base CDR3, in frame from base 1. The germline V gene specifies LGHNA as CDR1 and YNFKEQ as CDR2. A remark on this clonotype: Its antigen is unknown. Per-base qualities were not stored, and no clone one base away is much larger.

Graves' hyperthyroidism was defined as stable when no progression to ophthalmopathy occurred over 18 months of follow-up. Hyperthyroidism patients were aged 18 to 65 years and newly diagnosed, with disease duration of less than 2 months. Patients with uncontrolled infections, other autoimmune diseases, pregnancy or lactation were excluded. Clinical symptoms, serum thyroxine and TRAb, thyroid ultrasound, and orbital computed tomography formed the basis for the diagnoses. PBMCs were isolated from about 10 ml of fresh peripheral blood by Ficoll-Paque density gradient centrifugation. Total RNA was extracted with Trizol reagent, and quality was checked on an Agilent 2100 Bioanalyzer.

This receptor was identified in a man aged 30 to 45 with Graves' hyperthyroidism. The V gene is TRBV4-2 and the J gene is TRBJ2-3; the central 7 bases match TRBD2. Sequenced sample: blood. CDR3 reads: CASSQERLAGDTQYF. The DNA sequence is as follows: TGTGCCAGCAGCCAGGAACGACTAGCCGGAGATACGCAGTATTTT.